This T cell receptor beta chain was sequenced in a study of T-cell memory formation after mild COVID-19 (dated by TCRdb to the early 2020s). Describing the broader study: TCR sequence clusters from the two donors were largely donor specific. Longitudinal TCRalpha and TCRbeta repertoire sequencing tracked T-cell clones expanding and contracting after mild COVID-19 in a couple of donors. The cohort was made up of two young adult volunteers, one female and one male, who were previously healthy. General study outcomes and caveats: The detection of some responding clones in pre-infection memory suggests that pre-existing cross-reactive memory T cells joined the SARS-CoV-2 response. Contracting CD4+ clones were located mainly in the CM and EM memory subsets, whereas CD8+ clones were found to be enriched in EMRA. From day 15 to 85, contracting clones showed balanced CD4/CD8 phenotypes, whereas a second wave of clones that expanded from day 15 to 37 leaned towards CD4+. Only a couple of mild cases were covered in the study, and larger cohorts including severe cases with pre-infection samples were considered necessary. The second-wave clones that peaked on day 37 were not confirmed to be SARS-CoV-2 specific.

The V end loses 6 bases and the J end loses 0 bases, and a stretch of 9 bases separates them. The CDR3 spans 15 residues, from the cysteine through the phenylalanine. Left in the record is the CDR3 DNA by itself, 45 bases read in frame from the first base. The germline V gene yields SNHLY for CDR1 and FYNNEI for CDR2. Instrument used: Illumina NovaSeq 6000. TCRalpha and TCRbeta cDNA libraries were constructed by 5'RACE with constant-segment primers, with sample barcodes and unique molecular identifiers being introduced. RNA was extracted from every sample with Trizol reagent. The libraries were amplified in two PCR steps, and the second step added a second sample barcode and Illumina TruSeq adapters. Sequencing of libraries was performed on an Illumina NovaSeq with 2 x 150 bp paired-end reads. In the paper's pipeline: With migec v1.2.7, reads were demultiplexed and then collapsed into UMI-guided consensus sequences. With mixcr v2.1.11, UMI consensuses were aligned to TRA and TRB V and J templates and assembled into clonotypes. Clonotypes were classified as expanded or contracted when called significant by both edgeR and NoisET, with noise models trained on biological replicates. edgeR calls used a false discovery rate-adjusted p below 0.01 and a log2 fold-change threshold of 1. As an exploratory analysis of dynamics, PCA with hierarchical clustering was applied to max-normalized trajectories of the 1000 most abundant clonotypes. Each responding clone was given a CD4 or CD8 phenotype based on the CD4+ and CD8+ repertoires, which had been sequenced separately. TCRdb reworked the public reads: Q25 trimming with fastp, MiXCR clone assembly, productive beta chains retained. Rows with one shared CDR3 protein collapse into an entry with the most common genes and DNA. The V and J calls, along with clone size, are taken from TCRdb and not from the paper's own processing. The sample yields some 190,000 distinct CDR3 sequences; approximately 16% were counted once. The ten largest clones represent 2% to 2.5% of the sample.

This clonotype was counted only a few times. Its antigen has not been determined. No clone much larger than this one lies a single base away; base qualities are absent. Ficoll-Paque density gradient centrifugation was used to isolate PBMCs. The clonotype was recovered from an adult woman who had mild COVID-19 (a few samples of this study predate the infection). The sample titles of this study are shuffled in the database, so cell type and time point are left out; the donor was told from shared clones. The chain is encoded by TRBV2 joined to TRBJ2-6, with the D gene not confidently named. Sequencing input: PBMCs or a T cell subset sorted from them (not recorded which). The sequence in DNA is TGTGCCAGCAGGAGGACGGCCTCTGGGGCCAACGTCCTGACTTTC. This codes for CASRRTASGANVLTF.